The clone carrying this TCR beta chain was counted between two and nine times. Its specificity is unknown. The data originate from a study of T cell responses to AZD1222 COVID-19 vaccine. Study results and limitations: Spike regions recognized by vaccine-associated CD4 TCRs spanned the protein, led by 160-218 and 743-854. AZD1222 recipients seropositive at baseline numbered only five to seven. Repertoire collection took place solely once the T cell response had peaked. Two doses of AZD1222 preceded a rise in Spike-specific TCR breadth and depth.

Trimming took off 7 bases at V and 0 bases at J, with 14 bases between the two ends. Germline lookup yields CDR1 MNHEY and CDR2 SVGAGI. The CDR3 is 15 amino acids. Repertoires were generated with immunoSEQ multiplex PCR, while TCRdb's copy carries only in-frame clones and drops some. The top ten hold about 4% of the sample, which has 130,000 to 150,000 clones, 75% to 90% seen once. The genes are TRBV6-5 and TRBJ2-3; D might be TRBD1 (7 bases). The sequence came from an adult in good health. The material sequenced was peripheral blood, taken on day 0 of MenACWY control vaccination. CDR3 in amino acids: CASTLGGQSTDTQYF. DNA for the CDR3: TGTGCCAGCACCCTGGGGGGACAGAGCACAGATACGCAGTATTTT.